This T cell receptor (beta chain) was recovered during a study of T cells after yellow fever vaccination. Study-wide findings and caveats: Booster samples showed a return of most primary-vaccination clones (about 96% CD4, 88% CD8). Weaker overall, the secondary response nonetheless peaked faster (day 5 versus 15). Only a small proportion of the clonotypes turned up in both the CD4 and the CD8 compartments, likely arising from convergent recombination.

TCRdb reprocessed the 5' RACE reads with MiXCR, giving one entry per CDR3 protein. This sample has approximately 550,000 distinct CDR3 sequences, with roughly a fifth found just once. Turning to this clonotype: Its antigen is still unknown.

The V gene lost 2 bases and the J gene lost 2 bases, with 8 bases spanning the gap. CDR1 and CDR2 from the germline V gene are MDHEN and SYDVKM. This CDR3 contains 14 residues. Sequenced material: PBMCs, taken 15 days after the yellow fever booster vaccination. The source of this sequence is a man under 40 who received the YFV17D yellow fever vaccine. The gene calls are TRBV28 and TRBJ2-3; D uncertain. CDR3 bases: TGTGCCAGCAGTTTAATGGCGAACACAGATACGCAGTATTTT. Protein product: CASSLMANTDTQYF.